A single sample is the source of the 22 T cell receptor beta chains below, sequenced in a study of identical twins. MiXCR, run by TCRdb on the 5' RACE reads, gives a single entry per CDR3 protein. The table shows 200,000 to 250,000 distinct CDR3 sequences, with roughly 12% occurring only once. These data were also filed under a second study, of yellow fever vaccine responses in identical twins.

Sequences were obtained from memory (CD45RO+) T cells sorted from blood. The receptors here all came from a woman aged 18-29 years in good health.

This clonotype has just a few counts. V gene TRBV9 combines with J gene TRBJ2-1, with 10 positions matching TRBD2. The trim removed 4 bases at V and 6 bases at J, leaving 10 bases unmatched. Germline V gene sequence: CDR1 SGDLS, CDR2 YYNGEE. The CDR3 runs to 16 residues. Here the CDR3 DNA reads TGTGCCAGCAGCCCGAGGGGGCTAGCGGGGGCCAATGAGCAGTTCTTC. Translating gives CASSPRGLAGANEQFF. Based on the CDR3 plus reference TRBV9 and TRBJ2-1, the full variable domain is DSGVTQTPKHLITATGQRVTLRCSPRSGDLSVYWYQQSLDQGLQFLIQYYNGEERAKGNILERFSAQQFPDLHSELNLSSLELGDSALYFCASSPRGLAGANEQFFGPGTRLTVL.

This clonotype was counted a few times. The chain uses TRBV10-3 and TRBJ2-1; either TRBD1 or TRBD2 may fit D (5 bases each). The germline gives CDR1 ENHRY, CDR2 SYGVKD. The length of the CDR3 is 12 residues. V was cut by 1 base and J by 11 bases, with 9 bases left in between. The CDR3 nucleotides read TGTGCCATCAGTGAGTTGCCGGGACAGCAGTTCTTC. This sequence encodes CAISELPGQQFF.

The CDR3: CASRGGRETTDTQYF. CDR3 coding DNA: TGCGCCAGCAGGGGGGGTAGGGAAACAACAGATACGCAGTATTTT. The J gene is TRBJ2-3, the V gene TRBV5-1; TRBD2 is a possible D gene (6 bases). Germline loops: CDR1 SGHRS, CDR2 YFSETQ. V lost 5 bases, J lost 3 bases, and 16 bases lay in between. This CDR3 region has 15 residues.

The rearrangement uses TRBV20-1 and TRBJ2-3, with unresolved D. Trimming pared 6 bases from V and 7 bases from J, leaving 17 bases between. CDR3 length equals 13 residues. Germline loops: CDR1 DFQATT, CDR2 SNEGSKA (reference sequence). CDR3 protein: CSAVESTRNTQYF. The CDR3 DNA reads as TGCAGTGCAGTAGAATCCACCCGAAATACGCAGTATTTT.

The rearrangement joins TRBV20-1 to TRBJ2-5; D tentatively reads TRBD1 or TRBD2 (5 bases each). V was clipped by 0 bases and J by 3 bases, with 8 bases between them. The CDR3 runs 13 residues. CDR1 and CDR2 from the germline V gene are DFQATT and SNEGSKA (reference sequence). The DNA for the CDR3 is TGCAGTGCTAGAGATGGGGGAAAAGAGACCCAGTACTTC. Encoded protein: CSARDGGKETQYF.

Here the CDR3 reads CASSPPGQGSSYNEQFF. The CDR3, as DNA: TGCGCCAGCAGCCCACCGGGACAGGGGAGCTCCTACAATGAGCAGTTCTTC. The rearrangement links TRBV5-1 to TRBJ2-1; 10 bases line up with TRBD1. The trim removed 4 bases at V and 0 bases at J, leaving 7 bases unmatched. Germline CDR1 and CDR2: SGHRS and YFSETQ. The CDR3 covers 17 residues.

This clonotype was detected only a few times. The genes are TRBV7-9 and TRBJ2-1, with D unclear. V dropped 5 bases and J dropped 8 bases, with 19 bases sitting between them. This CDR3 comprises 15 residues. The germline gives CDR1 SEHNR, CDR2 FQNEAQ (reference sequence). CDR3 sequence: CASSSQGPYSDEQFF. In nucleotides, the CDR3 is TGTGCCAGCAGCAGTCAAGGGCCCTACTCAGATGAGCAGTTCTTC.

The chain has TRBV28 and TRBJ2-3, with D maybe TRBD1 (5 bases). This CDR3 has 17 residues. The germline V gene encodes CDR1 MDHEN and CDR2 SYDVKM. Trimming took off 5 bases at V and 2 bases at J, with 20 bases between the two ends. In DNA, the CDR3 is TGTGCCAGCAGTCCCAGTTTCAGACAGAGAAACACAGATACGCAGTATTTT. This gives the protein CASSPSFRQRNTDTQYF. The entire variable domain, with the rest obtained from reference TRBV28 and TRBJ2-3, is as follows: DVKVTQSSRYLVKRTGEKVFLECVQDMDHENMFWYRQDPGLGLRLIYFSYDVKMKEKGDIPEGYSVSREKKERFSLILESASTNQTSMYLCASSPSFRQRNTDTQYFGPGTRLTVL.

There are many counts of this clonotype. This sequence joins TRBV20-1 and TRBJ1-1; possibly TRBD1 for D (5 bases). The germline V and J ends were trimmed by 1 base and 1 base, with 10 bases remaining between them. The CDR3 sequence is 14 residues long. Germline assignment: CDR1 DFQATT and CDR2 SNEGSKA (reference sequence). In DNA form, the CDR3 reads TGCAGTGCTAGAGGGCTGACAGAGAACACTGAAGCTTTCTTT. The encoded protein is CSARGLTENTEAFF.

This chain links TRBV5-6 with TRBJ2-7; 8 nucleotides align to TRBD2. The length of the CDR3 is 16 residues. V shed 0 bases and J 1 base; nucleotides not matched to a gene: 6. Germline V lookup: CDR1 SGHDT, CDR2 YYEEEE. The CDR3 sequence is CASSLANGGGSYEQYF. In nucleotides, the CDR3 is TGTGCCAGCAGCTTGGCCAATGGCGGGGGGTCCTACGAGCAGTACTTC.

The chain has TRBV4-1 and TRBJ2-1; 7 bases align to TRBD2. CDR3 length: 16 amino acids. CDR1 is MGHRA, CDR2 YSYEKL, per germline. V dropped 0 bases and J dropped 9; count of bases not matched to a gene: 11. CDR3 in amino acids: CASSQDPARERGEQFF. CDR3 sequence (DNA): TGCGCCAGCAGCCAAGATCCGGCGCGGGAGAGGGGTGAGCAGTTCTTC.

This clonotype was seen a handful of times. The V and J genes are TRBV7-3 and TRBJ1-5, with D possibly being TRBD1 (5 bases). Germline V CDR1 and CDR2: SGHTA, FQGTGA. V was shortened by 2 bases and J by 0 bases, with 8 bases between the two germline ends. This CDR3 has 15 residues. CDR3 nucleotides: TGTGCCAGCAGCTTATGGGGGTATAGCAATCAGCCCCAGCATTTT. Residues: CASSLWGYSNQPQHF.

This clonotype was counted only a few times. The CDR3 loop reads CASSVVAGEVHEQYF. The DNA for the CDR3 is TGTGCCAGCAGTGTAGTAGCGGGAGAAGTCCACGAGCAGTACTTC. V is TRBV7-2 and J is TRBJ2-7, with TRBD2 matching over 9 bases. CDR1 and CDR2 (germline): SGHTA, FQGNSA. There are 15 residues in the CDR3. V was clipped by 6 bases and J by 5 bases; unmatched bases: 11.

This clonotype was found a few times. The rearrangement uses TRBV7-9 and TRBJ2-1; D is uncertain. The V and J ends lost 0 bases and 5 bases respectively, with 8 bases between them. The CDR3 consists of 14 residues. Per the germline V gene, CDR1 is SEHNR and CDR2 is FQNEAQ (reference sequence). The CDR3 is CASSLAVVDNEQFF. CDR3 DNA sequence: TGTGCCAGCAGCTTAGCGGTCGTGGACAATGAGCAGTTCTTC.

In its sample, this clonotype was seen many times. The chain is built from TRBV10-3 and TRBJ2-7; 8 bases map to TRBD2. The junction had 7 bases not matched to a gene; V was cut back by 7 bases and J by 5 bases. The CDR3 sequence is 13 residues long. In germline, CDR1 is ENHRY, CDR2 SYGVKD. The CDR3 coding sequence is TGTGCCATCAATGTGGGGCGGGAGGACGAGCAGTACTTC. As protein: CAINVGREDEQYF.

This clonotype was seen a few times. V is TRBV11-3 and J is TRBJ2-7; D call uncertain. The V and J ends lost 3 bases and 1 base respectively, with 7 bases between them. Germline V lookup: CDR1 SGHNT, CDR2 YENEEA. The CDR3 contains 13 residues. CDR3 loop: CASSFTGSYEQYF. Written as DNA, the CDR3 is TGTGCCAGCAGCTTTACGGGTTCCTACGAGCAGTACTTC.

This chain uses TRBV18 with TRBJ2-2; D might be TRBD1 (5 bases). Trimming stripped 0 bases from V and 1 base from J, with 9 bases between. Germline CDR1 is KGHSH and CDR2 is LQKENI. The CDR3 runs 16 residues. CDR3 protein: CASSPPSQGNTGELFF. The CDR3 bases are TGTGCCAGCTCACCACCGAGTCAGGGGAACACCGGGGAGCTGTTTTTT. The full variable domain, rest sourced from reference TRBV18 and TRBJ2-2, is NAGVMQNPRHLVRRRGQEARLRCSPMKGHSHVYWYRQLPEEGLKFMVYLQKENIIDESGMPKERFSAEFPKEGPSILRIQQVVRGDSAAYFCASSPPSQGNTGELFFGEGSRLTVL.

A few counts support this clonotype. The rearrangement joins TRBV2 to TRBJ2-2, with 10 bases that match TRBD1. The germline V gene encodes CDR1 SNHLY and CDR2 FYNNEI. The CDR3 sequence is 16 residues long. After removal of 8 bases from V and 0 bases from J, the junction contained 6 bases not matched to a gene. CDR3 in amino acids: CASRQGAYANTGELFF. The CDR3 bases are TGTGCCAGCCGACAGGGGGCTTACGCGAACACCGGGGAGCTGTTTTTT.

This clonotype showed up just a few times. The chain has TRBV2 and TRBJ2-2; possible D gene TRBD2, 5 bases. The germline V and J ends were trimmed by 3 bases and 4 bases, with 12 bases remaining between them. This CDR3 comprises 15 residues. CDR1 is SNHLY, CDR2 FYNNEI, per germline. The DNA of the CDR3 is TGTGCCAGCAGTGACGAGAGGGTAGGCACCGGGGAGCTGTTTTTT. Protein product: CASSDERVGTGELFF.

This clonotype was observed many times. The rearrangement uses TRBV5-1 and TRBJ2-3; D may be TRBD1 or TRBD2 (5 bases each). Germline CDR1 and CDR2: SGHRS and YFSETQ. Trimming took 5 bases from V and 3 from J, leaving 16 bases between them. The CDR3 loop spans 15 amino acids. This CDR3 is CASSSFRGSTDTQYF. CDR3 DNA sequence: TGCGCCAGCAGTTCGTTTCGGGGCTCAACAGATACGCAGTATTTT.

The chain joins TRBV3-1 to TRBJ2-5; D gene uncertain. V lost 10 bases and J lost 4, with 22 bases in between. The germline CDR1 and CDR2 sequences are LGHDT and YNNKEL (reference sequence). This CDR3 is 15 amino acids long. This CDR3 is CATSQGSAGRETQYF. The CDR3 nucleotides read TGTGCCACCTCCCAAGGATCGGCAGGCCGAGAGACCCAGTACTTC.

This sequence joins TRBV18 and TRBJ2-2; D gene unclear. The germline V and J ends were trimmed by 2 bases and 2 bases, with 6 bases remaining between them. There are 14 residues in the CDR3. Germline V CDR1 and CDR2: KGHSH, LQKENI. CDR3 sequence: CASSPFGNTGELFF. The CDR3 nucleotides read TGTGCCAGCTCACCATTTGGAAACACCGGGGAGCTGTTTTTT.